This T cell receptor (beta chain) was recorded in a study of regulatory T cells in long-lasting Graves disease. Broader study findings: The study found TRBV28, TRBJ1-2 and TRBJ2-5 favored in persistent disease.

As to time point: newly diagnosed GD, antithyroid drugs for less than 3 months. Making the TCR library involved RNA that had been extracted from PBMCs. Germline V CDR1 and CDR2: MNHNS, SASEGT. The CDR3 is 15 residues long. V lost 1 base to trimming and J lost 2 bases, with 9 bases between them. This clonotype has ten or more counts. Its matching antigen is unknown. Library construction for TCR beta used iRepertoire HTBI primers and Arm-PCR of CDR3 regions. TCRdb re-called the multiplex PCR reads with MiXCR, one entry per CDR3 protein. The sample contains about 530,000 distinct CDR3 sequences, about 16% of which appear only once. Separately, the same data were catalogued under a study of T cells in Graves' hyperthyroidism and ophthalmopathy. That report notes: Stability of Graves' hyperthyroidism was defined as absent ophthalmopathy progression within 18 months. The study excluded patients with uncontrolled infection, other autoimmune disease, pregnancy or lactation.

This specimen consisted of peripheral blood mononuclear cells (PBMCs), obtained at new diagnosis, from a patient treated with antithyroid drugs. This TCR was recovered from a woman aged 35-65 years with Graves disease. V and J are TRBV6-1 and TRBJ1-3; TRBD1 might be the D (5 bases). The chain's CDR3 is CASSEVGVPGNTIYF. The CDR3 nucleotides read TGTGCCAGCAGTGAAGTGGGGGTCCCTGGAAACACCATATATTTT.